This is a list of T cell receptor beta chains from one sample in a study of T-cell memory formation after mild COVID-19. TCRdb re-called the 5' RACE reads through MiXCR, storing one row per CDR3 protein. The sample yields about 340,000 distinct CDR3 sequences, 10% to 15% seen once. The sample taken for sequencing was PBMCs or a T cell subset sorted from them (not recorded which). The source of these receptors is a man between 18 and 29 years old who had mild COVID-19 (a few samples of this study predate the infection). Cell type and time point are not known. Each CDR3 is given with its conserved first and last residue. Fields, in order: V gene, clone size, D gene, J gene, CDR3 DNA, CDR3 protein. A D gene is named only where the DNA matches it firmly. Only some rows state a clone size, as once, few, many or a class for expanded clones.

v_call: TRBV20-1; clone_size: once; d_call: TRBD1; j_call: TRBJ1-1; cdr3_nt: TGCAGTGCTAGAGCCTCGACAGGGTCGAACACTGAAGCTTTCTTT; cdr3_aa: CSARASTGSNTEAFF
v_call: TRBV20-1; clone_size: -; d_call: -; j_call: TRBJ2-7; cdr3_nt: TGCAGTGCTAGAGACCGTAAGATAAACTACGAGCAGTACTTC; cdr3_aa: CSARDRKINYEQYF
v_call: TRBV6-6; clone_size: -; d_call: TRBD1; j_call: TRBJ1-6; cdr3_nt: TGTGCCAGCAGTTCACCTCGGGACAGAGTTGCGGATTCACCCCTCCACTTT; cdr3_aa: CASSSPRDRVADSPLHF
v_call: TRBV18; clone_size: -; d_call: -; j_call: TRBJ1-5; cdr3_nt: TGTGCCAGCTCACCCAGCTTTAATCAGCCCCAGCATTTT; cdr3_aa: CASSPSFNQPQHF
v_call: TRBV5-1; clone_size: many; d_call: -; j_call: TRBJ2-4; cdr3_nt: TGCGCCAGCAGCGTAACAGGGTCGCGGTTCCAGTACTTC; cdr3_aa: CASSVTGSRFQYF
v_call: TRBV6-1; clone_size: -; d_call: -; j_call: TRBJ2-1; cdr3_nt: TGTGCCAGCAGTGAATATATGGGCAATGAGCAGTTCTTC; cdr3_aa: CASSEYMGNEQFF
v_call: TRBV12-3/TRBV12-4; clone_size: many; d_call: -; j_call: TRBJ2-3; cdr3_nt: TGTGCCAGCAGTTTGTCCTCCACAGATACGCAGTATTTT; cdr3_aa: CASSLSSTDTQYF
v_call: TRBV16; clone_size: few; d_call: -; j_call: TRBJ1-1; cdr3_nt: TGTGCCAGCAGCCAATCGGGACGACCCCAGGGGAACACTGAAGCTTTCTTT; cdr3_aa: CASSQSGRPQGNTEAFF
v_call: TRBV12-3/TRBV12-4; clone_size: -; d_call: TRBD1; j_call: TRBJ1-1; cdr3_nt: TGTGCCAGCAGGGGGACAGGGGGCTGGTCCACTGAAGCTTTCTTT; cdr3_aa: CASRGTGGWSTEAFF
v_call: TRBV4-1; clone_size: -; d_call: -; j_call: TRBJ2-7; cdr3_nt: TGCGCCAGCAGCCAAGAAAGTAGCTCCTACGAGCAGTACTTC; cdr3_aa: CASSQESSSYEQYF
v_call: TRBV6-2/TRBV6-3; clone_size: -; d_call: -; j_call: TRBJ1-1; cdr3_nt: TGTGCCAGCAGTTACTCCGGTGACAGACCCTTGGGCACTGAAGCTTTCTTT; cdr3_aa: CASSYSGDRPLGTEAFF
v_call: TRBV28; clone_size: -; d_call: -; j_call: TRBJ1-2; cdr3_nt: TGTGCCAGCAGTTTATCAGGGGATGGCTACACCTTC; cdr3_aa: CASSLSGDGYTF
v_call: TRBV7-9; clone_size: -; d_call: -; j_call: TRBJ1-3; cdr3_nt: TGTGCCAGCAGCCACGGGTCCTCTGGAAACACCATATATTTT; cdr3_aa: CASSHGSSGNTIYF
v_call: TRBV7-2; clone_size: -; d_call: -; j_call: TRBJ2-5; cdr3_nt: TGTGCCAGCACAGGGGCAGGGGAGACCCAGTACTTC; cdr3_aa: CASTGAGETQYF
v_call: TRBV7-3; clone_size: -; d_call: -; j_call: TRBJ1-6; cdr3_nt: TGTGCCAGCAGCCTGGGCGGGGGTTTGAATTCACCCCTCCACTTT; cdr3_aa: CASSLGGGLNSPLHF
v_call: TRBV4-2; clone_size: many; d_call: -; j_call: TRBJ1-4; cdr3_nt: TGTGCCAGCAGCCAAGACCATCCTGCGACAGGTCTGGGAGAAAAACTGTTTTTT; cdr3_aa: CASSQDHPATGLGEKLFF
v_call: TRBV20-1; clone_size: many; d_call: -; j_call: TRBJ1-4; cdr3_nt: TGCAGTGCTAGAGCCTCCGGGCCCCTTGATGAAAAACTGTTTTTT; cdr3_aa: CSARASGPLDEKLFF
v_call: TRBV9; clone_size: few; d_call: -; j_call: TRBJ1-2; cdr3_nt: TGTGCCAGCAGCGTAGTGACAGGTTATGGCTACACCTTC; cdr3_aa: CASSVVTGYGYTF
v_call: TRBV7-8; clone_size: -; d_call: -; j_call: TRBJ1-3; cdr3_nt: TGTGCCAGCAGCTTAGTATGGGCAGGGGAACGAAACACCATATATTTT; cdr3_aa: CASSLVWAGERNTIYF
v_call: TRBV4-3; clone_size: many; d_call: -; j_call: TRBJ2-5; cdr3_nt: TGCGCCAGCAGCCAAGGTACTGGGGAGACCCAGTACTTC; cdr3_aa: CASSQGTGETQYF
v_call: TRBV5-1; clone_size: -; d_call: TRBD2; j_call: TRBJ2-5; cdr3_nt: TGCGCCAGCAGCTTGTCTCTAGCGGGGGGACCGCAAGAGACCCAGTACTTC; cdr3_aa: CASSLSLAGGPQETQYF
v_call: TRBV11-1; clone_size: -; d_call: -; j_call: TRBJ2-7; cdr3_nt: TGTGCCAGCAGCTTAATGTTGCGGTCCGAGCAGTACTTC; cdr3_aa: CASSLMLRSEQYF
v_call: TRBV6-5; clone_size: -; d_call: TRBD1; j_call: TRBJ1-2; cdr3_nt: TGTGCCAGCAGCCGGACAGGGAGACAGCCTAACTATGGCTACACCTTC; cdr3_aa: CASSRTGRQPNYGYTF